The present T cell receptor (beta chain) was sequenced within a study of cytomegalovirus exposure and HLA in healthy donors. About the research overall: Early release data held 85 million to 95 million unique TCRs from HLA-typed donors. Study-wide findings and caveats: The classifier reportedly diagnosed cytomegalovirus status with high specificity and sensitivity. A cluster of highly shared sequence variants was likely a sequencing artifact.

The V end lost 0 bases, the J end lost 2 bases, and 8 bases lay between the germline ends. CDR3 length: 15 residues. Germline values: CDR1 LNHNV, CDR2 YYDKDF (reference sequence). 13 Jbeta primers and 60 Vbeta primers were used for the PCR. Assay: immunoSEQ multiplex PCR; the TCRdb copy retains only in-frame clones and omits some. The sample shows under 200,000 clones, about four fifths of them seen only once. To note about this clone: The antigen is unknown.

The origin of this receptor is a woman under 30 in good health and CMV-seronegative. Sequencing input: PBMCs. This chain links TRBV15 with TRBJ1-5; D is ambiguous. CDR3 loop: CATSRDQAGNQPQHF. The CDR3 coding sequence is TGTGCCACCAGCAGAGATCAGGCAGGCAATCAGCCCCAGCATTTT.